The TCR beta chain under discussion was sequenced for a study of T cells in Graves' hyperthyroidism and ophthalmopathy. When ophthalmopathy did not progress within 18 months, Graves' hyperthyroidism was considered stable. Trimming at V came to 2 bases and at J to 7 bases, leaving 10 bases not matched to a gene. The CDR3 extends over 14 amino acids. The germline CDR1 and CDR2 sequences are SQVTM and ANQGSEA. Amplification targeted TCR beta CDR3 regions from RNA transcripts. First-round RT-PCR with HTBI primers amplified the TCR CDR3 region. TCRdb redid the calling of the multiplex PCR reads with MiXCR, one entry per CDR3 protein. The data show approximately 630,000 distinct CDR3 sequences, 15% to 20% seen once. This clonotype was observed a handful of times.

The sequence came from a woman aged 30 to 39 with Graves' hyperthyroidism. Sequences were obtained from blood. V is TRBV29-1 and J is TRBJ2-7; TRBD2 matches at 8 bases. The CDR3 spells CSVERGSGIGEQYF. CDR3 coding DNA: TGCAGCGTTGAAAGGGGTAGCGGGATAGGAGAGCAGTACTTC.